Listed below are T cell receptor beta chains from one sample, sequenced in a study of T cell responses to AZD1222 COVID-19 vaccine. Only in-frame clones appear in the TCRdb table, and some are missing; sequencing was by immunoSEQ multiplex PCR. The data hold about 140,000 clones, with more than 70% observed a single time. The material sequenced was peripheral blood, taken 28 days after the second AZD1222 dose. Every receptor here comes from an adult who received the AZD1222 COVID-19 vaccine. Both conserved end residues are part of each CDR3. The D gene is left open where the match is weak. For some rows the clone size is stated as once, few or many, or as a class when expanded; others skip it.

D	V	J	size	DNA	CDR3
-	TRBV19	TRBJ1-5	-	TGTGCCAGTAGTATAGGGGGAGGGGACAATCAGCCCCAGCATTTT	CASSIGGGDNQPQHF
-	TRBV7-9	TRBJ1-2	-	TGTGCCAGCAGCCCCGACTACAGACCTGTGAACTATGGCTACACCTTC	CASSPDYRPVNYGYTF
-	TRBV7-2	TRBJ2-1	-	TGTGCCAGCAGCTCCCAGACTAGACGGGGGCACAATGAGCAGTTCTTC	CASSSQTRRGHNEQFF
TRBD1	TRBV6-2/TRBV6-3	TRBJ2-5	-	TGTGCCAGCAGTTCCACAGGGGCCCAAGAGACCCAGTACTTC	CASSSTGAQETQYF
-	TRBV6-2/TRBV6-3	TRBJ1-5	-	TGTGCCAGCAGTTACTTGGGTCAGCCCCAGCATTTT	CASSYLGQPQHF
-	TRBV7-9	TRBJ1-1	-	TGTGCCAGCAGCTTAGGATCTTACACTGAAGCTTTCTTT	CASSLGSYTEAFF
TRBD1	TRBV2	TRBJ2-7	few	TGTGCCAGCAGTGAATTAGGGGGCCGGCGGAACGAGCAGTACTTC	CASSELGGRRNEQYF
-	TRBV30	TRBJ1-1	-	TGTGCCTGGAGTGGAGGGGTCGGGACTGAAGCTTTCTTT	CAWSGGVGTEAFF
-	TRBV7-2	TRBJ2-3	-	TGTGCCAGCCAGCCCTCTCCGGAAGATACGCAGTATTTT	CASQPSPEDTQYF
-	TRBV24-1	TRBJ2-5	-	TGTGCCACCAGTGACCGGGTTCCGGGAAGCCAAGAGACCCAGTACTTC	CATSDRVPGSQETQYF
-	TRBV7-2	TRBJ2-7	-	TGTGCCAGCAGTCAGACGGCGGGTAACTACGAGCAGTACTTC	CASSQTAGNYEQYF
TRBD2	TRBV29-1	TRBJ2-5	once	TGCAGCGTTCGGGGGGGCCAAGAGACCCAGTACTTC	CSVRGGQETQYF
-	TRBV3-1/TRBV3-2	TRBJ2-1	-	TGTGCCAGCAGCCAACTCGGTAATGAGCAGTTCTTC	CASSQLGNEQFF
-	TRBV30	TRBJ2-5	-	TGTGCCTGGACAGAACAAGAGACCCAGTACTTC	CAWTEQETQYF
-	TRBV4-1	TRBJ2-1	once	TGCGCCAGCAGCCATGGGGTACCTTACAATGAGCAGTTCTTC	CASSHGVPYNEQFF
-	TRBV5-1	TRBJ1-1	-	TGCGCCAGCAGCTTAGACGGGACGGCGAACACTGAAGCTTTCTTT	CASSLDGTANTEAFF
TRBD1	TRBV6-5	TRBJ2-1	-	TGTGCCAGCAGGGGGACAGGGGGCCTCAATGAGCAGTTCTTC	CASRGTGGLNEQFF
TRBD1	TRBV7-2	TRBJ1-5	few	TGTGCCAGCAGCTTACAGGGGGGGGATCAGCCCCAGCATTTT	CASSLQGGDQPQHF
-	TRBV10-1	TRBJ1-4	-	TGCGCCAGCAGTGAGGCCAGAGAAAATGAAAAACTGTTTTTT	CASSEARENEKLFF
-	TRBV7-3	TRBJ2-3	-	TGTGCCAGCAGCTTAGTAAGGACTAGCACAGATACGCAGTATTTT	CASSLVRTSTDTQYF
-	TRBV6-5	TRBJ2-1	-	TGTGCCAGCAGTTACGGCTTTTCTTCCATCAATGAGCAGTTCTTC	CASSYGFSSINEQFF
-	TRBV19	TRBJ1-1	-	TGTGCCAGTAGTCTCGGGAGGGGCTATGAAGCTTTCTTT	CASSLGRGYEAFF
-	TRBV5-6	TRBJ1-2	-	TGTGCCAGCAGCCCCATCGGGACCGAGAGGGGCTACACCTTC	CASSPIGTERGYTF
-	TRBV7-8	TRBJ1-5	-	TGTGCCAGCAGCTTAACGGGTTATCAGCCCCAGCATTTT	CASSLTGYQPQHF
-	TRBV27	TRBJ1-6	-	TGTGCCGTTAGGAGCTCCTATAATTCACCCCTCCACTTT	CAVRSSYNSPLHF
TRBD1	TRBV6-2/TRBV6-3	TRBJ2-3	-	TGTGCCAGCAGTGACTCAGGGGGTCCAGGTACGCAGTATTTT	CASSDSGGPGTQYF
TRBD1	TRBV28	TRBJ2-1	once	TGTGCCAGCAGTTCCTACAGGGGTACGAACAATGAGCAGTTCTTC	CASSSYRGTNNEQFF
-	TRBV28	TRBJ2-3	-	TGTGCCAGCAGTTTGGGCAGGGTATCAGATACGCAGTATTTT	CASSLGRVSDTQYF
TRBD1	TRBV29-1	TRBJ1-4	-	TGCAGCGTTGCAGGACAGGGAAGGAAGGATGGTGAAAAACTGTTTTTT	CSVAGQGRKDGEKLFF
TRBD1	TRBV20-1	TRBJ1-2	-	TGCAGTGCTAGTTCGACAGGGAGTGGCTACACCTTC	CSASSTGSGYTF
-	TRBV21-1	TRBJ2-1	-	TGTGCCAGCAGCATAGAGATAAGCTCCTACAATGAGCAGTTCTTC	CASSIEISSYNEQFF
TRBD1	TRBV7-2	TRBJ2-7	-	TGTGCCAGCAGCCCGGGACAGGGCTACGAGCAGTACTTC	CASSPGQGYEQYF
-	TRBV7-9	TRBJ1-4	-	TGTGCCAGCGGGACAACCATGACACATGAAAAACTGTTTTTT	CASGTTMTHEKLFF
-	TRBV27	TRBJ1-2	-	TGTGCCAGCAGTTTATCGCCGTCGGGTCAGGGGAGCTATGGCTACACCTTC	CASSLSPSGQGSYGYTF
TRBD1	TRBV5-5	TRBJ1-5	-	TGTGCCAGCAGCTGGACAGGGGAGTCTTATCAGCCCCAGCATTTT	CASSWTGESYQPQHF
-	TRBV2	TRBJ2-3	-	TGTGCCAGCAGCCCCACAGATACGCAGTATTTT	CASSPTDTQYF
-	TRBV28	TRBJ1-2	-	TGTGCCAGTCGGGGATTACGGGGCTATGGCTACACCTTC	CASRGLRGYGYTF
-	TRBV10-3	TRBJ2-3	-	TGTGCCATCAGGGACCGTTCGGAGGGAGATACGCAGTATTTT	CAIRDRSEGDTQYF
-	TRBV10-1	TRBJ1-1	-	TGCGCCAGCAAGCCGGGACAGAACACTGAAGCTTTCTTT	CASKPGQNTEAFF
TRBD2	TRBV7-2	TRBJ2-7	-	TGTGCCAGCAGCTTAGTGAGCGGGGGGGACTACGAGCAGTACTTC	CASSLVSGGDYEQYF
-	TRBV2	TRBJ1-1	-	TGTGCCAGCACCGGGACAAAGGCCCCTGAAGCTTTCTTT	CASTGTKAPEAFF
-	TRBV6-5	TRBJ1-3	-	TGTGCCAGCATCAGGGAAACTGGAAACACCATATATTTT	CASIRETGNTIYF
TRBD2	TRBV5-4	TRBJ2-3	-	TGTGCCAGCAGCTTGTCCGCGGGGGGAGCAGATACGCAGTATTTT	CASSLSAGGADTQYF
TRBD1	TRBV27	TRBJ1-2	-	TGTGCCAGCAGTCAACAGGGGGCGCGTGTCGGCGCTAACTATGGCTACACCTTC	CASSQQGARVGANYGYTF
-	TRBV9	TRBJ2-5	-	TGTGCCAGCAGCGTGGATATACAAGAGACCCAGTACTTC	CASSVDIQETQYF